The source of this TCR beta chain is a study of shared clonotypes between healthy human individuals. Naive CD8 cells lacked CD45RO and underwent positive selection for CCR7, leaving out terminally differentiated effector memory CD45RA+ cells. CDR1 is GTSNPN, CDR2 SVGIG, per germline (reference sequence). CDR3 length: 15 amino acids. After removal of 5 bases from V and 9 bases from J, the junction contained 13 bases not matched to a gene. Profiled with immunoSEQ multiplex PCR; TCRdb holds only in-frame clones, not every one. The sample shows just over 2,000,000 clones, roughly 94% of them seen only once.

The receptor was isolated from a man aged 18 to 35 in good health. The chain carries TRBV30 and TRBJ2-1; 10 nucleotides line up with TRBD2. The source material was naive CD8+ T cells sorted from blood. The CDR3 coding sequence is TGTGCCTGGGGCTTGGGTCTAGCGGGAGTTAGTGAGCAGTTCTTC. It yields the protein CAWGLGLAGVSEQFF.